The rows below give T cell receptor beta chains drawn from one sample of a study of T cell clones after liver transplantation. Generated by immunoSEQ multiplex PCR, the TCRdb table keeps only in-frame clones and is missing some. The profile shows 60,000 or so clones, over 60% of them singletons. Sequenced here: CD4+ T cells from blood, sampled at the 22-month timepoint. These receptors all come from a human patient who received a liver transplant. Part of the T cell pool may stem from the graft donor. The CDR3 runs from the conserved cysteine through the conserved F or W. A D gene is named only where the DNA matches it firmly. A clone size is listed for some rows: how often the clone was seen (once, few, many), or a class if it is expanded.

clone size: -; V gene: TRBV7-9; D gene: -; J gene: TRBJ2-2; CDR3 DNA: TGTGCCAGCAGCTTAACAAGGTCGAACACCGGGGAGCTGTTTTTT; CDR3 protein: CASSLTRSNTGELFF
clone size: -; V gene: TRBV15; D gene: TRBD1; J gene: TRBJ1-1; CDR3 DNA: TGTGCCACCAGCAGGGGACAGGGGGCAACTGAAGCTTTCTTT; CDR3 protein: CATSRGQGATEAFF
clone size: -; V gene: TRBV10-1; D gene: -; J gene: TRBJ2-7; CDR3 DNA: TGCGCCAGCAGTGTCAACCGGATCGGAGAGCAGTACTTC; CDR3 protein: CASSVNRIGEQYF
clone size: -; V gene: TRBV19; D gene: -; J gene: TRBJ1-2; CDR3 DNA: TGTGCCAGTACCCAGGGTGTTCGCAGTGGCTACACCTTC; CDR3 protein: CASTQGVRSGYTF
clone size: -; V gene: TRBV7-9; D gene: -; J gene: TRBJ1-2; CDR3 DNA: TGTGCCAGCAGCCCCGACAGAAACTATGGCTACACCTTC; CDR3 protein: CASSPDRNYGYTF
clone size: -; V gene: TRBV10-2; D gene: TRBD1; J gene: TRBJ2-7; CDR3 DNA: TGCGCCAGCAGTGAAGGGACAGGGGCCTACTACGAGCAGTACTTC; CDR3 protein: CASSEGTGAYYEQYF
clone size: -; V gene: TRBV7-2; D gene: -; J gene: TRBJ2-3; CDR3 DNA: TGTGCCAGCAGATATTTCGGGGGGCCTCTATCCACAGATACGCAGTATTTT; CDR3 protein: CASRYFGGPLSTDTQYF
clone size: -; V gene: TRBV19; D gene: -; J gene: TRBJ1-4; CDR3 DNA: TGTGCCAGTAGTAAGGGTTCTCAAAGCCTTGCAACTAATGAAAAACTGTTTTTT; CDR3 protein: CASSKGSQSLATNEKLFF
clone size: -; V gene: TRBV6-5; D gene: -; J gene: TRBJ1-5; CDR3 DNA: TGTGCCAGCAGTTACTCCCCGGGTTCCAATCAGCCCCAGCATTTT; CDR3 protein: CASSYSPGSNQPQHF
clone size: -; V gene: TRBV6-1; D gene: TRBD2; J gene: TRBJ2-1; CDR3 DNA: TGTGCCAGCAGTGAATCGGGGGGTGAGCAGTTCTTC; CDR3 protein: CASSESGGEQFF
clone size: -; V gene: TRBV11-2; D gene: -; J gene: TRBJ2-4; CDR3 DNA: TGTGCCAGCAGCAAAGACCTAGGGGGGGAAAACATTCAGTACTTC; CDR3 protein: CASSKDLGGENIQYF
clone size: few; V gene: TRBV6-1; D gene: TRBD2; J gene: TRBJ2-4; CDR3 DNA: TGTGCCAGCAGGAACCACGGGGGGGTACCCATTCAGTACTTC; CDR3 protein: CASRNHGGVPIQYF
clone size: -; V gene: TRBV5-1; D gene: TRBD1; J gene: TRBJ1-4; CDR3 DNA: TGCGCCAGCAGCCCCCGAGGGACAGGGAATGAAAAACTGTTTTTT; CDR3 protein: CASSPRGTGNEKLFF
clone size: -; V gene: TRBV19; D gene: -; J gene: TRBJ1-5; CDR3 DNA: TGTGCCAGTCGGTGGGATAGCAATCAGCCCCAGCATTTT; CDR3 protein: CASRWDSNQPQHF
clone size: -; V gene: TRBV5-4; D gene: -; J gene: TRBJ1-1; CDR3 DNA: TGTGCCAGCAGCTCGGGGGGCCTGGGCACTGAAGCTTTCTTT; CDR3 protein: CASSSGGLGTEAFF
clone size: -; V gene: TRBV25-1; D gene: -; J gene: TRBJ1-3; CDR3 DNA: TGTGCCAGCAGTGAATATGGGGGGATCTCTGGAAACACCATATATTTT; CDR3 protein: CASSEYGGISGNTIYF
clone size: -; V gene: TRBV5-1; D gene: TRBD2; J gene: TRBJ2-1; CDR3 DNA: TGCGCCAGCAGCTTGGGCCTAGCGGGGGGGCGCAATGAGCAGTTCTTC; CDR3 protein: CASSLGLAGGRNEQFF
clone size: once; V gene: TRBV7-7; D gene: -; J gene: TRBJ2-3; CDR3 DNA: TGTGCTAGCAGCCAGGACGCCCTCGATACGCAGTATTTT; CDR3 protein: CASSQDALDTQYF
clone size: -; V gene: TRBV29-1; D gene: -; J gene: TRBJ2-2; CDR3 DNA: TGCAGCGTTCTCTTAAGACCCGGGGAGCTGTTTTTT; CDR3 protein: CSVLLRPGELFF
clone size: -; V gene: TRBV5-4; D gene: TRBD2; J gene: TRBJ2-1; CDR3 DNA: TGTGCCAGCAGCTCGGGAGGGAATGAGCAGTTCTTC; CDR3 protein: CASSSGGNEQFF
clone size: -; V gene: TRBV6-1; D gene: -; J gene: TRBJ1-6; CDR3 DNA: TGTGCCAGCAGTGAAATGACAGTAAATTCACCCCTCCACTTT; CDR3 protein: CASSEMTVNSPLHF
clone size: few; V gene: TRBV7-9; D gene: TRBD1; J gene: TRBJ1-2; CDR3 DNA: TGTGCCAGCAGCTCAGACAGGGCTGGCTACACCTTC; CDR3 protein: CASSSDRAGYTF
clone size: -; V gene: TRBV14; D gene: -; J gene: TRBJ1-2; CDR3 DNA: TGTGCCAGCAGCCAAGATATGGAGGGGAACTATGGCTACACCTTC; CDR3 protein: CASSQDMEGNYGYTF
clone size: -; V gene: TRBV13; D gene: TRBD2; J gene: TRBJ2-1; CDR3 DNA: TGTGCCAGCAGCTTAGGACGTGGTAGCGGGGTTAATGAGCAGTTCTTC; CDR3 protein: CASSLGRGSGVNEQFF
clone size: -; V gene: TRBV6-1; D gene: TRBD1; J gene: TRBJ2-7; CDR3 DNA: TGTGCCAGCAGTGAAGTGGCTGGGGGACAGCTCTACGAGCAGTACTTC; CDR3 protein: CASSEVAGGQLYEQYF
clone size: few; V gene: TRBV10-1; D gene: -; J gene: TRBJ1-5; CDR3 DNA: TGCGCCACCTCTATTGACGGGAATCAGCCCCAGCATTTT; CDR3 protein: CATSIDGNQPQHF
clone size: few; V gene: TRBV27; D gene: -; J gene: TRBJ1-1; CDR3 DNA: TGTGCCAGCAGTTTAGGCAGGGCGAGAGGTACTGAAGCTTTCTTT; CDR3 protein: CASSLGRARGTEAFF
clone size: -; V gene: TRBV6-5; D gene: -; J gene: TRBJ1-5; CDR3 DNA: TGTGCCAGCAGTTACCGGGGGCCCGATCAGCCCCAGCATTTT; CDR3 protein: CASSYRGPDQPQHF
clone size: -; V gene: TRBV6-6; D gene: -; J gene: TRBJ2-3; CDR3 DNA: TGTGCCAGCAGTTACTCGAAGGGCCTCACAGATACGCAGTATTTT; CDR3 protein: CASSYSKGLTDTQYF
clone size: -; V gene: TRBV4-1; D gene: TRBD2; J gene: TRBJ2-3; CDR3 DNA: TGCGCCAGCAGCCATATCGGACTAGCGGTTACCGTCCGGGATACGCAGTATTTT; CDR3 protein: CASSHIGLAVTVRDTQYF
clone size: few; V gene: TRBV7-2; D gene: -; J gene: TRBJ1-2; CDR3 DNA: TGTGCCAGCAGCGTCTCGGGGGGCGATAGCTACACCTTC; CDR3 protein: CASSVSGGDSYTF
clone size: -; V gene: TRBV28; D gene: -; J gene: TRBJ2-7; CDR3 DNA: TGTGCCAGCCTCCAAAGCTCCTACGAGCAGTACTTC; CDR3 protein: CASLQSSYEQYF
clone size: once; V gene: TRBV7-6; D gene: -; J gene: TRBJ2-4; CDR3 DNA: TGTGCCAGCAGCCCCCGGGGGACGGCCAAAAACATTCAGTACTTC; CDR3 protein: CASSPRGTAKNIQYF
clone size: -; V gene: TRBV5-6; D gene: -; J gene: TRBJ1-1; CDR3 DNA: TGTGCCAGCAGCTTGGTTTCCGTGGGAATGAACACTGAAGCTTTCTTT; CDR3 protein: CASSLVSVGMNTEAFF
clone size: few; V gene: TRBV7-3; D gene: TRBD1; J gene: TRBJ2-2; CDR3 DNA: TGTGCCAGCAGCTCCGGACAGGGGGGTACCGGGGAGCTGTTTTTT; CDR3 protein: CASSSGQGGTGELFF
clone size: -; V gene: TRBV29-1; D gene: -; J gene: TRBJ2-7; CDR3 DNA: TGCAGCGTTGCACAGGGCTTTTCCTACGAGCAGTACTTC; CDR3 protein: CSVAQGFSYEQYF
clone size: many; V gene: TRBV5-1; D gene: -; J gene: TRBJ1-4; CDR3 DNA: TGCGCCAGCCGGGAGGGTCCCACTAATGAAAAACTGTTTTTT; CDR3 protein: CASREGPTNEKLFF
clone size: few; V gene: TRBV5-6; D gene: TRBD1; J gene: TRBJ1-3; CDR3 DNA: TGTGCCAGCAGCGTTGACAGGGGGAACTCTGGAAACACCATATATTTT; CDR3 protein: CASSVDRGNSGNTIYF
clone size: -; V gene: TRBV11-1; D gene: TRBD1; J gene: TRBJ2-1; CDR3 DNA: TGTGCCAGCAGCCTCCGGACAGGGGGTCGAGATGAGCAGTTCTTC; CDR3 protein: CASSLRTGGRDEQFF
clone size: -; V gene: TRBV7-8; D gene: -; J gene: TRBJ2-2; CDR3 DNA: TGTGCCAGCAGCTTAGTTAGCGCGAACACCGGGGAGCTGTTTTTT; CDR3 protein: CASSLVSANTGELFF
clone size: -; V gene: TRBV21-1; D gene: -; J gene: TRBJ2-7; CDR3 DNA: TGTGCCAGCAGCCACGGGGGGCCCTTCTACGAGCAGTACTTC; CDR3 protein: CASSHGGPFYEQYF
clone size: -; V gene: TRBV7-2; D gene: TRBD1; J gene: TRBJ2-7; CDR3 DNA: TGTGCCAGCAGCTTTACGGAATACAGGGGGCGCTCCTACGAGCAGTACTTC; CDR3 protein: CASSFTEYRGRSYEQYF
clone size: -; V gene: TRBV28; D gene: -; J gene: TRBJ1-6; CDR3 DNA: TGTGCCAGCAGTTTTGGGGACATCTTCAATTCACCCCTCCACTTT; CDR3 protein: CASSFGDIFNSPLHF
clone size: -; V gene: TRBV6-1; D gene: -; J gene: TRBJ2-7; CDR3 DNA: TGTGCCAGCCTCCCAGCGACAACCTACGAGCAGTACTTC; CDR3 protein: CASLPATTYEQYF
clone size: -; V gene: TRBV8-2; D gene: -; J gene: TRBJ2-6; CDR3 DNA: TGTGGCAATCCAAGCAAGATAACACAAAGTCGGGCCAACGTCCTGACTTTC; CDR3 protein: CGNPSKITQSRANVLTF
clone size: -; V gene: TRBV11-2; D gene: TRBD1; J gene: TRBJ1-4; CDR3 DNA: TGTGCCAGCAGCTTTAGCAGGGGGGAAAAACTGTTTTTT; CDR3 protein: CASSFSRGEKLFF
clone size: -; V gene: TRBV23-1; D gene: -; J gene: TRBJ2-7; CDR3 DNA: TGCGCCAGCAGTCATACCCTTGGGCAGCCCTACGAGCAGTACTTC; CDR3 protein: CASSHTLGQPYEQYF
clone size: -; V gene: TRBV28; D gene: -; J gene: TRBJ2-3; CDR3 DNA: TGTGCCAGCAGTTTGGGGGGGGCTGGCACAGATACGCAGTATTTT; CDR3 protein: CASSLGGAGTDTQYF
clone size: -; V gene: TRBV19; D gene: -; J gene: TRBJ2-2; CDR3 DNA: TGTGCCAGTAGTTCCGGACGCGGGGAGCTGTTTTTT; CDR3 protein: CASSSGRGELFF
clone size: -; V gene: TRBV6-5; D gene: -; J gene: TRBJ1-2; CDR3 DNA: TGTGCCAGCAGTTTAACTAGTGGAGGACAGAGCTATGGCTACACCTTC; CDR3 protein: CASSLTSGGQSYGYTF
clone size: -; V gene: TRBV5-6; D gene: TRBD2; J gene: TRBJ2-7; CDR3 DNA: TGTGCCAGCAGCTCCCCCGGACTAGCGGACGAGAACGAGCAGTACTTC; CDR3 protein: CASSSPGLADENEQYF
clone size: -; V gene: TRBV6-5; D gene: -; J gene: TRBJ2-5; CDR3 DNA: TGTGCCAGCAGTTACGAGGGACACTACCAAGAGACCCAGTACTTC; CDR3 protein: CASSYEGHYQETQYF
clone size: -; V gene: TRBV5-4; D gene: -; J gene: TRBJ1-3; CDR3 DNA: TGTGCCAGCAGCTTCAGGCAGGGGAGGTCCCCTGGAAACACCATATATTTT; CDR3 protein: CASSFRQGRSPGNTIYF
clone size: -; V gene: TRBV19; D gene: TRBD1; J gene: TRBJ2-2; CDR3 DNA: TGTGCCAGTACGGGACAGGCGAACACCGGGGAGCTGTTTTTT; CDR3 protein: CASTGQANTGELFF
clone size: -; V gene: TRBV9; D gene: -; J gene: TRBJ1-4; CDR3 DNA: TGTGCCAGCAGCGTAGCGGGGGATAGGGAAAAACTGTTTTTT; CDR3 protein: CASSVAGDREKLFF
clone size: -; V gene: TRBV11-2; D gene: -; J gene: TRBJ2-7; CDR3 DNA: TGTGCCAGCAGCTTTAAGGGTTACGAGCAGTACTTC; CDR3 protein: CASSFKGYEQYF
clone size: once; V gene: TRBV28; D gene: TRBD1; J gene: TRBJ2-1; CDR3 DNA: TGTGCCAGCATTGACAGGGTGAATGAGCAGTTCTTC; CDR3 protein: CASIDRVNEQFF